This TCR beta chain was identified during a study of control samples from healthy donors and cancer patients. Assay: immunoSEQ multiplex PCR; the TCRdb copy retains only in-frame clones and omits some. Of over 150,000 clones in the sample, approximately 94% were seen once. The TCR was taken from a woman aged 18-35 years in good health. Sequenced input: blood.

CDR3 residues: CSVFRQGAYEQYF. The CDR3 DNA follows: TGCAGCGTTTTCCGACAGGGGGCCTACGAGCAGTACTTC. The J gene is TRBJ2-7, the V gene TRBV29-1; 9 nucleotides line up with TRBD1. CDR1 SQVTM and CDR2 ANQGSEA come from the germline V gene. The length of the CDR3 is 13 residues. V trimming: 5 bases; J trimming: 2 bases; junction bases outside the gene matches: 4.